These T cell receptor beta chains were read from a single sample in a study of T cells after yellow fever vaccination. TCRdb independently ran MiXCR on the 5' RACE reads; one entry per CDR3 protein. The sample yields about 320,000 distinct CDR3 sequences, roughly 7% seen once. The sequencing used PBMCs, collected roughly seven weeks after the first yellow fever vaccination. The receptor source for this set is a young man who received the YFV17D yellow fever vaccine. The conserved cysteine and the conserved F or W are not part of the CDR3 here. Fields, in order: V gene, clone size, J gene, CDR3 protein. Rows give clone size only sometimes, using once, few, many, or a class for an expanded clone.

v_gene: TRBV4-3
abundance: -
j_gene: TRBJ1-1
CDR3aa: ASSQESWATQAF

v_gene: TRBV5-1
abundance: few
j_gene: TRBJ2-7
CDR3aa: ASSSGTSGGVSYEQY

v_gene: TRBV7-2
abundance: -
j_gene: TRBJ2-3
CDR3aa: ASLTPGQGEDTQY

v_gene: TRBV5-6
abundance: many
j_gene: TRBJ1-2
CDR3aa: ASSDWTGRRGYT

v_gene: TRBV12-3/TRBV12-4
abundance: few
j_gene: TRBJ2-3
CDR3aa: ATASGGGIDTQY

v_gene: TRBV5-1
abundance: -
j_gene: TRBJ1-5
CDR3aa: ASSPTGTGVQPQH

v_gene: TRBV5-8
abundance: many
j_gene: TRBJ2-3
CDR3aa: ASSLAPGHWMSDTQY

v_gene: TRBV20-1
abundance: -
j_gene: TRBJ2-5
CDR3aa: SASPPEGEFGTQY

v_gene: TRBV30
abundance: -
j_gene: TRBJ2-2
CDR3aa: AGGGFGELF

v_gene: TRBV7-6
abundance: -
j_gene: TRBJ2-1
CDR3aa: ASSPQAGGEQF

v_gene: TRBV19
abundance: -
j_gene: TRBJ2-1
CDR3aa: ASAGRNYNEQF

v_gene: TRBV18
abundance: -
j_gene: TRBJ2-5
CDR3aa: ASSPPVVALETQY

v_gene: TRBV13
abundance: few
j_gene: TRBJ2-3
CDR3aa: ASSSPGQAFTSTDTQY

v_gene: TRBV12-3/TRBV12-4
abundance: many
j_gene: TRBJ1-1
CDR3aa: ASSEPPGGWAF

v_gene: TRBV7-9
abundance: few
j_gene: TRBJ1-1
CDR3aa: ASSFNPAQNTEAF

v_gene: TRBV5-4
abundance: few
j_gene: TRBJ1-6
CDR3aa: ASSLMENSPLH

v_gene: TRBV20-1
abundance: few
j_gene: TRBJ2-1
CDR3aa: SASRGVDEQF

v_gene: TRBV6-1
abundance: -
j_gene: TRBJ2-2
CDR3aa: ASSTWTGKFGELF

v_gene: TRBV20-1
abundance: many
j_gene: TRBJ2-1
CDR3aa: SARGDRDEQF

v_gene: TRBV12-5
abundance: -
j_gene: TRBJ1-1
CDR3aa: ASGLGNTEAF